A selection of T cell receptor beta chains follows, all from one sample in a study of T cell repertoires in cytomegalovirus infection. TCRdb reprocessed the reads with MiXCR, giving one entry per CDR3 protein. Among fewer than 200,000 distinct CDR3 sequences listed, around 20% were seen once. Sequenced input: PBMCs. The source is a human donor in good health (CMV status not recorded). Some clones in this sample may be carry-over from other donors' samples. Both conserved end residues are part of each CDR3. A D gene is named only where the DNA matches it firmly.

len | v_gene | d_gene | CDR3aa
17 | TRBV5-6 | TRBD2 | CASSGALAGGPTDTQYF
11 | TRBV7-9 | NA | CASSPVWEQFF
12 | TRBV6-6 | NA | CATSRAQGTLHF
12 | TRBV10-3 | NA | CAISANSFEQFF
19 | TRBV11-3 | TRBD1 | CASSSWTGEFFAEANVLTF
13 | TRBV19 | NA | CASRSGGWTEAFF
15 | TRBV6-1 | TRBD1 | CASSEGTGLYYGYTF
15 | TRBV9 | TRBD2 | CASSLTSGAYNEQFF
14 | TRBV5-5 | NA | CASSLGGDREKLFF
16 | TRBV11-3 | NA | CASSLSLGRVYNEQFF
15 | TRBV27 | NA | CASSPLGKGNQPQHF
16 | TRBV5-1 | NA | CASSLDFAGTNTEAFF
14 | TRBV7-2 | NA | CASSSLTVQETQYF
17 | TRBV6-5 | TRBD1 | CASNLSPDRVFPDTQYF
16 | TRBV3-1 | TRBD2 | CASSPGAGVEADTQYF
13 | TRBV7-3 | NA | CASSLAGIGELFF
15 | TRBV7-2 | NA | CASSLNKGAGNTIYF
15 | TRBV30 | NA | CAWSRGYAGANVLTF
15 | TRBV6-2/TRBV6-3 | TRBD1 | CASLDRSRSNQPQHF
14 | TRBV7-3 | TRBD2 | CASSPWTSLDEQFF
15 | TRBV20-1 | NA | CSASWSKGLTDTQYF
15 | TRBV6-2/TRBV6-3 | TRBD2 | CASSWTSGRNNEQFF
15 | TRBV7-9 | NA | CASSQGTGEGETQYF
13 | TRBV7-3 | NA | CASSTGSNYGYTF
16 | TRBV7-2 | TRBD2 | CASSLVGSGSYNEQFF